This T cell receptor beta chain was documented in a study of T cell responses to AZD1222 COVID-19 vaccine. Profiled with immunoSEQ multiplex PCR; TCRdb holds only in-frame clones, not every one. The repertoire holds some 150,000 clones, with about 91% as singletons. The CDR3 extends over 13 amino acids. The V end was cut by 10 bases, the J end by 8 bases, with 17 bases between. Whole-study findings and limits: Spike regions recognized by vaccine-associated CD4 TCRs spanned the protein, led by 160-218 and 743-854. After two AZD1222 doses, spike-specific TCR breadth and depth rose versus day 0.

A note on this clone: The target antigen is unknown.

The sequence came from an adult in good health. The material sequenced was peripheral blood, taken on day 0 of MenACWY control vaccination. V and J are TRBV12-3 or TRBV12-4 and TRBJ1-4; possibly TRBD1 for D (6 bases). In nucleotides, the CDR3 is TGTGCCACTAAATGGGGGGCAGGGGAAAAACTGTTTTTT. Protein product: CATKWGAGEKLFF.